This TCR beta chain was recorded in a study of blood T cell repertoires in COVID-19. V lost 3 bases and J 3 bases, leaving 6 bases between the germline ends. The germline V gene encodes CDR1 SQVTM and CDR2 ANQGSEA. The CDR3 is 12 residues long. Repertoires were generated with immunoSEQ multiplex PCR, while TCRdb's copy carries only in-frame clones and drops some. The sample includes under 200,000 clones, approximately 82% of them seen just once. Sequenced input: PBMCs or T cells enriched from blood (not recorded which). The TCR was taken from a woman aged 50 to 60 who had recovered from COVID-19. The gene calls are TRBV29-1 and TRBJ1-5; no reliable D call. In nucleotides, the CDR3 is TGCAGCGTTGATGAGCCCAATCAGCCCCAGCATTTT. Its translation is CSVDEPNQPQHF. The full variable domain, with the rest looked up from reference TRBV29-1 and TRBJ1-5, is SAVISQKPSRDICQRGTSLTIQCQVDSQVTMMFWYRQQPGQSLTLIATANQGSEATYESGFVIDKFPISRPNLTFSTLTVSNMSPEDSSIYLCSVDEPNQPQHFGDGTRLSIL.